One and the same sample provided the 22 T cell receptor beta chains below, sequenced in a study of T-cell memory formation after mild COVID-19. TCRdb used MiXCR to reprocess the 5' RACE reads, holding one entry per CDR3 protein. The sample has around 53,000 distinct CDR3 sequences; more than 9% are singletons. The sample taken for sequencing was PBMCs or a T cell subset sorted from them (not recorded which). Receptors were obtained from a man younger than 35 who had mild COVID-19 (a few samples of this study predate the infection). Cell type and time point are not known.

This rearrangement joins TRBV4-2 to TRBJ2-4; TRBD2 is a possible D gene (6 bases). Germline V gene data show CDR1 as LGHNA and CDR2 as YNFKEQ. Between the trimmed V and J ends, which lost 0 bases and 7 bases, there was a span of 7 bases. CDR3 length equals 13 residues. The CDR3 region is CASSQDRENIQYF. The CDR3 nucleotides read TGTGCCAGCAGCCAAGATCGGGAGAACATTCAGTACTTC.

This clonotype has at least ten counts. The chain couples TRBV24-1 to TRBJ2-7; D unresolved. V was clipped by 10 bases and J by 2 bases, with 17 bases between them. There are 14 residues in the CDR3. The germline gives CDR1 KGHDR, CDR2 SFDVKD. The CDR3 DNA is TGTGCCACGAACCCGGCAGAAAGGGCCTACGAGCAGTACTTC. This codes for CATNPAERAYEQYF.

The chain employs TRBV24-1 and TRBJ2-3, with 15 bases lining up with TRBD2. Germline values: CDR1 KGHDR, CDR2 SFDVKD. Trimming at V came to 9 bases and at J to 2 bases, leaving 2 bases not matched to a gene. The CDR3 runs 15 residues. In DNA, the CDR3 is TGTGCCACCGGACTAGCGGGGGGGACCACAGATACGCAGTATTTT. This codes for CATGLAGGTTDTQYF.

This clonotype was picked up many times. This sequence joins TRBV7-2 and TRBJ2-1; D is unclear. Trimming shortened V by 7 bases and J by 7 bases, and 14 bases separated the two germline ends. The CDR3 consists of 13 residues. Germline V gene lookup returns CDR1 SGHTA and CDR2 FQGNSA. CDR3 DNA: TGTGCCAGCACCCGTTCCCCCCAAAATGAGCAGTTCTTC. It codes for CASTRSPQNEQFF. Based on the CDR3 plus reference TRBV7-2 and TRBJ2-1, the full variable domain is GAGVSQSPSNKVTEKGKDVELRCDPISGHTALYWYRQSLGQGLEFLIYFQGNSAPDKSGLPSDRFSAERTGGSVSTLTIQRTQQEDSAVYLCASTRSPQNEQFFGPGTRLTVL.

The rearrangement links TRBV28 to TRBJ1-4; 7 nucleotides line up with TRBD1. Germline V CDR1 and CDR2: MDHEN, SYDVKM. CDR3 length: 14 amino acids. V lost 6 bases to trimming and J lost 9 bases; unmatched junction nucleotides: 10. Here the CDR3 DNA reads TGTGCCAGCAGGGGGTCAGGGGGAAATCAAAAACTGTTTTTT. Amino acids: CASRGSGGNQKLFF. The full variable domain, rest sourced from reference TRBV28 and TRBJ1-4, is DVKVTQSSRYLVKRTGEKVFLECVQDMDHENMFWYRQDPGLGLRLIYFSYDVKMKEKGDIPEGYSVSREKKERFSLILESASTNQTSMYLCASRGSGGNQKLFFGSGTQLSVL.

This clonotype was found a few times. The chain links TRBV9 to TRBJ2-2, with D perhaps TRBD1 (5 bases). The V gene's germline CDR1 is SGDLS and CDR2 YYNGEE. V was clipped by 0 bases and J by 2 bases, with 11 bases between them. The CDR3 sequence is 16 residues long. The CDR3 spells CASSVDKTANTGELFF. The CDR3 nucleotides read TGTGCCAGCAGCGTAGATAAGACAGCAAACACCGGGGAGCTGTTTTTT.

This clonotype was counted only a few times. The gene calls are TRBV7-9 and TRBJ2-3; possible D gene TRBD1, 5 bases. CDR3 length equals 16 residues. Germline CDR1 and CDR2: SEHNR and FQNEAQ (reference sequence). Trimming pared 1 base from V and 0 bases from J, leaving 11 bases between. Here the CDR3 DNA reads TGTGCCAGCAGCTTAGGCGGACACCTTAGCACAGATACGCAGTATTTT. This encodes CASSLGGHLSTDTQYF.

This clonotype was counted ten times or more. This chain connects TRBV5-1 to TRBJ2-3, with a tentative D call TRBD2 (6 bases). The V gene's germline CDR1 is SGHRS and CDR2 YFSETQ. There are 13 residues in the CDR3. The germline V and J ends were trimmed by 4 bases and 5 bases, with 11 bases remaining between them. CDR3 DNA sequence: TGCGCCAGCAGCCGCGGGATTGGAGATACGCAGTATTTT. It translates to CASSRGIGDTQYF.

This clonotype was detected ten times or more. The CDR3 region has the DNA TGTGCCAGCAGCTTCGGCCCCTACGAGCAGTACGTC. Protein: CASSFGPYEQYV. The chain links TRBV5-6 to TRBJ2-7, with unresolved D. CDR3 length equals 12 residues. V was shortened by 2 bases and J by 2 bases, with 5 bases between the two germline ends. Germline CDR1 reads SGHDT; CDR2 reads YYEEEE.

The chain joins TRBV4-3 to TRBJ2-5, with 7 bases fitting TRBD1. There are 15 residues in the CDR3. V lost 1 base, J lost 2 bases, and 4 bases stayed unmatched. Per germline, CDR1 LGHNA and CDR2 YSLEER. The CDR3 region has the DNA TGCGCCAGCAGCCAAGGGGACAGCTTACAAGAGACCCAGTACTTC. Its translation is CASSQGDSLQETQYF.

Only a few counts were recorded for this clonotype. The V call is TRBV5-4, the J call TRBJ2-5; 10 bases line up with TRBD1. V dropped 5 bases and J dropped 5; count of bases not matched to a gene: 9. Germline V gene data show CDR1 as SGHNT and CDR2 as YYREEE (reference sequence). This CDR3 contains 15 residues. CDR3 in DNA: TGTGCCAGCAGATCCGGGACAGGGGTAGTGGAGACCCAGTACTTC. Translated, it gives CASRSGTGVVETQYF.

Ten or more counts support this clonotype. The chain joins TRBV10-3 to TRBJ1-1; tentative D call: TRBD1 (6 bases). The CDR3 extends over 16 amino acids. V was trimmed by 0 bases and J by 0 bases, leaving 11 bases between them. The germline V gene encodes CDR1 ENHRY and CDR2 SYGVKD. The DNA for the CDR3 is TGTGCCATCAGTGAGTCCAGGACAGCGATGAACACTGAAGCTTTCTTT. Its protein is CAISESRTAMNTEAFF.

The chain couples TRBV7-3 to TRBJ1-1; possible D gene TRBD1, 5 bases. With 2 bases removed from V and 1 base from J, the gap between germline ends came to 11 bases. This CDR3 comprises 15 residues. Germline loops: CDR1 SGHTA, CDR2 FQGTGA. The CDR3 loop reads CASSLLGDGNTEAFF. The CDR3 DNA is TGTGCCAGCAGCTTATTGGGGGACGGGAACACTGAAGCTTTCTTT.

This clonotype was detected ten times or more. The V and J genes are TRBV7-2 and TRBJ2-1; D gene unclear. V lost 5 bases to trimming and J lost 9 bases, with 8 bases between them. CDR1 is SGHTA and CDR2 is FQGNSA in the germline V gene. The CDR3 extends over 11 amino acids. The CDR3 coding sequence is TGTGCCAGCAGCCCCTGGGGTGAGCAGTTCTTC. Its translation is CASSPWGEQFF.

V usage is TRBV5-1 and J usage is TRBJ2-2; D is possibly TRBD1 or TRBD2 (6 bases each). Germline loops: CDR1 SGHRS, CDR2 YFSETQ. The V and J ends lost 1 base and 3 bases respectively, with 10 bases between them. This CDR3 spans 15 amino acids. Here the CDR3 reads CASSLIGGDTGELFF. In nucleotides, the CDR3 is TGCGCCAGCAGCTTGATCGGGGGCGACACCGGGGAGCTGTTTTTT. Drawing the rest from reference TRBV5-1 and TRBJ2-2, the complete variable domain is KAGVTQTPRYLIKTRGQQVTLSCSPISGHRSVSWYQQTPGQGLQFLFEYFSETQRNKGNFPGRFSGRQFSNSRSEMNVSTLELGDSALYLCASSLIGGDTGELFFGEGSRLTVL.

V is TRBV6-6 and J is TRBJ1-4; 7 nucleotides align to TRBD1. CDR1 and CDR2 (germline): MNHNY, SVGAGI (reference sequence). V shed 2 bases, J shed 7 bases, and the junction held 7 bases outside the gene matches. This CDR3 contains 15 residues. The CDR3 protein is CASSYIPTGTEKLFF. The CDR3 region has the DNA TGTGCCAGCAGTTACATACCGACAGGGACTGAAAAACTGTTTTTT.

The rearrangement links TRBV2 to TRBJ2-5, with a weak D call TRBD1 (5 bases). The CDR3 sequence is 13 residues long. The germline V gene has CDR1 SNHLY and CDR2 FYNNEI. Trimming cost V 10 bases and J 2 bases, with 14 bases left between them. The CDR3 region has the DNA TGTGCCACTCATGGGGCTAGTCAAGAGACCCAGTACTTC. It translates to CATHGASQETQYF.

The rearrangement uses TRBV5-1 and TRBJ1-1, with no clear D. Trimming stripped 4 bases from V and 1 base from J, with 8 bases between. CDR3 size: 13 residues. From germline, CDR1 is SGHRS and CDR2 YFSETQ. The CDR3 DNA reads as TGCGCCAGCAGCGCAGGCGAGAACACTGAAGCTTTCTTT. It encodes CASSAGENTEAFF. Complete variable domain (other parts from reference TRBV5-1 and TRBJ1-1): KAGVTQTPRYLIKTRGQQVTLSCSPISGHRSVSWYQQTPGQGLQFLFEYFSETQRNKGNFPGRFSGRQFSNSRSEMNVSTLELGDSALYLCASSAGENTEAFFGQGTRLTVV.

The chain recombines TRBV6-5 with TRBJ1-6, with D unclear. Germline loops: CDR1 MNHEY, CDR2 SVGAGI. Trimming removed 6 bases from V and 10 bases from J, with 19 bases in between. The CDR3 consists of 15 residues. This CDR3 reads CASRKNYEAGSPLHF. The CDR3 bases are TGTGCCAGCAGGAAAAACTATGAGGCTGGATCACCCCTCCACTTT.

This clonotype was recorded a few times. V usage is TRBV20-1 and J usage is TRBJ1-3; possibly TRBD1 for D (5 bases). CDR1 is DFQATT and CDR2 is SNEGSKA in the germline V gene (reference sequence). The germline V and J ends were trimmed by 4 bases and 0 bases, with 10 bases remaining between them. This CDR3 spans 14 amino acids. CDR3: CSAKGGASGNTIYF. The CDR3, as DNA: TGCAGTGCTAAGGGCGGGGCCTCTGGAAACACCATATATTTT.

In this sample, this clonotype turned up a few times. The rearrangement uses TRBV5-1 and TRBJ1-4; possibly TRBD1 for D (6 bases). The CDR3 is 14 residues long. Trimming removed 2 bases at V and 4 bases at J, with 9 bases between. In germline, CDR1 is SGHRS, CDR2 YFSETQ. The DNA of the CDR3 is TGCGCCAGCAGCTTAGGACAGATTAATGAAAAACTGTTTTTT. Its translation: CASSLGQINEKLFF.

The table lists this clonotype with a few counts. The rearrangement joins TRBV23-1 to TRBJ2-7, with D possibly TRBD2 on 6 matching bases. TRBV23-1 is an open reading frame whose function is uncertain. With 7 bases removed from V and 2 bases from J, the gap between germline ends came to 15 bases. This CDR3 contains 14 residues. CDR3 loop: CASTSTGEAYEQYF. DNA for the CDR3: TGCGCCAGCACTAGTACCGGGGAGGCCTACGAGCAGTACTTC.